Sequencing of this T cell receptor (beta chain) was carried out in a study of blood T cell repertoires in COVID-19. Study overall: The samples span acute and convalescent COVID-19 from the United States, Italy and Spain. T cells, B-cell-depleted T cells, or PBMCs provided the cDNA or gDNA that served as material.

The CDR3 sequence is 12 residues long. Trimming pared 1 base from V and 6 bases from J, leaving 9 bases between. CDR1 and CDR2 (germline): GTSNPN, SVGIG (reference sequence). The method was immunoSEQ multiplex PCR; TCRdb's version includes in-frame clones alone and lacks a portion of them. There are about 440,000 clones in the sample; roughly 87% occur only once, and about 0.6% lies in the top ten. In terms of age and location, participants ranged from roughly 18 to 100 years and lived in fewer than 30 US areas. Recovered status in Cohort 3 required two negative PCRs, clearance, or symptom resolution.

The V and J genes are TRBV30 and TRBJ1-2; a weak D match, TRBD1 (5 bases). This receptor was taken from a man between 18 and 35 years old who had recovered from COVID-19. Material for sequencing was PBMCs or T cells enriched from blood (not recorded which). CDR3: CAWSESGHGYTF. As DNA, the CDR3 is TGTGCCTGGAGTGAATCAGGGCATGGCTACACCTTC.